One and the same sample provided the 2 T cell receptor beta chains below, sequenced in a study of spatial heterogeneity in lung cancer. Points from the study as a whole: Tumors with more nonsynonymous mutations had more expanded intratumoral alpha and beta TCRs.

Time point in this sample: sample taken at primary tumor resection. TCRdb ran MiXCR on the 5' RACE reads and lists one entry per CDR3 protein. The table lists over 5,500 distinct CDR3 sequences, about 15% of them singletons. These receptors are not linked to any known antigen. The starting material was lung tumor tissue, obtained at surgery. The source of these receptors is a male donor with early-stage non-small cell lung cancer.

This clonotype was seen at least ten times. The library was prepared for alpha chains; this beta chain is a stray read, so its frequency means little. This CDR3 is CASSRSGLETQYF. The CDR3 nucleotides read TGTGCCAGCAGTCGTAGCGGCCTGGAGACCCAGTACTTC. This chain uses TRBV12-3 or TRBV12-4 with TRBJ2-5; tentatively, D is TRBD2 (6 bases). V gave up 5 bases and J gave up 5 bases, with 12 bases separating them. There are 13 residues in the CDR3.

This clonotype counts as medium-sized (0.01 to 0.1%). This beta chain is a stray sequence in a library constructed for alpha chains; its clone size is not meaningful. This chain links TRBV7-2 with TRBJ1-5; D might be TRBD1 (5 bases). The CDR3 is made up of 14 amino acids. CDR1 is SGHTA and CDR2 is FQGNSA in the germline V gene. Trimming shortened V by 5 bases and J by 3 bases, and 11 bases separated the two germline ends. CDR3 protein: CASSVTGFNQPQHF. CDR3 nucleotides: TGTGCCAGCAGCGTTACAGGCTTCAATCAGCCCCAGCATTTT.